This TCR beta chain was documented in a study of blood T cell repertoires in COVID-19. The V segment lost 8 bases and the J segment 7 bases; nucleotides outside the gene matches: 9. The CDR3 runs 14 residues. The germline V gene has CDR1 GTSNPN and CDR2 SVGIG (reference sequence). Sequencing used immunoSEQ multiplex PCR; TCRdb keeps in-frame clones, though not all of them. This sample has around 200,000 clones, with about 81% found just once. The sequence came from a man between 25 and 39 years old with active or convalescent COVID-19. Input material: peripheral blood. The chain combines TRBV30 with TRBJ1-6; 9 bases are shared with TRBD1. The CDR3 region has the DNA TGTGCCCAGACAGGGGGTTTTGTCAATTCACCCCTCCACTTT. This codes for CAQTGGFVNSPLHF.